This passage covers 8 T cell receptor beta chains from one sample sequenced in a study of control samples from healthy donors and cancer patients. The assay was immunoSEQ multiplex PCR, and TCRdb's table has in-frame clones only and misses some. The sample gives 150,000 to 200,000 clones, around 94% of which show up once; more than 1.1% is in the top ten. Input material: blood. These receptor sequences come from a woman aged 18 to 35 in good health.

This clone appeared a single time. The gene calls are TRBV27 and TRBJ1-2, with a tentative D call TRBD1 (6 bases). The CDR3 covers 18 residues. Trimming cost V 8 bases and J 3 bases, with 28 bases left between them. Germline V lookup: CDR1 MNHEY, CDR2 SMNVEV (reference sequence). CDR3 sequence reads: CASFLGGVTLRSYYGYTF. CDR3 sequence (DNA): TGTGCCAGCTTTTTAGGGGGGGTTACACTCCGGAGCTACTATGGCTACACCTTC.

The J gene is TRBJ1-2, the V gene TRBV9, with unresolved D. The CDR3 consists of 13 residues. V lost 0 bases and J lost 9, with 12 bases in between. CDR1 is SGDLS, CDR2 YYNGEE, per germline. The CDR3 region is CASSVDGWSSYTF. In nucleotides, the CDR3 is TGTGCCAGCAGCGTAGATGGCTGGAGCAGCTACACCTTC.

This chain joins TRBV5-1 and TRBJ1-5; the D is unclear. Germline lookup yields CDR1 SGHRS and CDR2 YFSETQ. This CDR3 is 15 amino acids long. The V end was cut by 0 bases, the J end by 3 bases, with 10 bases between. CDR3 region: CASSLVRQLNQPQHF. The CDR3 DNA reads as TGCGCCAGCAGCTTGGTGAGGCAGCTCAATCAGCCCCAGCATTTT.

The chain has TRBV19 and TRBJ1-2; D gene ambiguous. The germline gives CDR1 LNHDA, CDR2 SQIVND (reference sequence). The CDR3 extends over 14 amino acids. Trimming cost V 2 bases and J 3 bases, with 10 bases left between them. The CDR3 spells CASSISSADYGYTF. The DNA of the CDR3 is TGTGCCAGTAGTATATCATCGGCTGACTATGGCTACACCTTC.

The chain combines TRBV5-1 with TRBJ2-5; D is uncertain. This CDR3 is 13 amino acids long. V lost 2 bases and J lost 5, with 10 bases in between. CDR1 SGHRS and CDR2 YFSETQ come from the germline V gene. Here the CDR3 reads CASSFASMETQYF. In DNA form, the CDR3 reads TGCGCCAGCAGCTTCGCTAGTATGGAGACCCAGTACTTC.

The chain combines TRBV19 with TRBJ2-7, with 8 bases aligning to TRBD1. The CDR3 loop spans 13 amino acids. Germline V gene data show CDR1 as LNHDA and CDR2 as SQIVND (reference sequence). Trimming at V came to 4 bases and at J to 3 bases, leaving 2 bases not matched to a gene. As DNA, the CDR3 is TGTGCCAGTAGTAGGGACAGGTTCTACGAGCAGTACTTC. Protein sequence: CASSRDRFYEQYF.

The V gene is TRBV7-9, the J gene TRBJ1-1; D perhaps matches TRBD1 (5 bases). Germline V gene sequence: CDR1 SEHNR, CDR2 FQNEAQ (reference sequence). The CDR3 spans 13 residues. With 6 bases removed from V and 4 bases from J, the gap between germline ends came to 12 bases. The CDR3, as DNA: TGTGCCAGCAGTCGAGGGGAGTCCACTGAAGCTTTCTTT. Translation: CASSRGESTEAFF. The whole variable domain, remainder taken from reference TRBV7-9 and TRBJ1-1, is DTGVSQNPRHKITKRGQNVTFRCDPISEHNRLYWYRQTLGQGPEFLTYFQNEAQLEKSRLLSDRFSAERPKGSFSTLEIQRTEQGDSAMYLCASSRGESTEAFFGQGTRLTVV.

V is TRBV5-1 and J is TRBJ2-1; D is uncertain. The CDR3 spans 18 residues. V was trimmed by 4 bases and J by 8 bases, leaving 28 bases between them. Per germline, CDR1 SGHRS and CDR2 YFSETQ. The CDR3 coding sequence is TGCGCCAGCAGCGTATCACGAACGGCACAGTTCTCTGGCGATGAGCAGTTCTTC. Protein: CASSVSRTAQFSGDEQFF.